These 12 T cell receptor beta chains originate from one sample sequenced in a study of beta chain features in type 1 diabetes. General study findings and limits: There was a moderate but significant shortening of TCRB CDR3s in all four CD4+ subsets of Type 1 diabetes patients.

The isolated RNA, all of it, was reverse transcribed, so expressed TCRB transcripts were what got sequenced. Sequencing was performed with immunoSEQ multiplex PCR; in TCRdb, only in-frame clones are kept and a portion is missing. The profile shows roughly 160,000 clones, about 8% of them singletons. Their antigens are not known. The sequenced material came from central memory CD4+ T cells from blood. The receptors here all came from a woman in her thirties or forties with type 1 diabetes.

The chain couples TRBV27 to TRBJ2-3, with TRBD2 matching over 11 bases. CDR1 is MNHEY, CDR2 SMNVEV, per germline (reference sequence). V dropped 6 bases and J dropped 2; count of bases not matched to a gene: 4. The CDR3 has 15 residues. CDR3 residues: CASRGTSGYTDTQYF. The CDR3 region has the DNA TGTGCCAGCAGGGGGACTAGCGGTTACACAGATACGCAGTATTTT.

This chain joins TRBV4-1 and TRBJ1-4; 8 bases align to TRBD1. The CDR3 extends over 17 amino acids. With 0 bases clipped from V and 4 bases from J, the junction kept 7 bases outside the gene matches. Germline assignment: CDR1 MGHRA and CDR2 YSYEKL. The CDR3 loop reads CASSQDPRGQVNEKLFF. For the CDR3, the DNA is TGCGCCAGCAGCCAAGATCCAAGGGGACAGGTTAATGAAAAACTGTTTTTT.

The chain carries TRBV7-2 and TRBJ2-5; possible D gene TRBD2, 5 bases. The ends were cut back, 2 bases at V and 4 bases at J, with 14 bases in the middle. CDR3 length: 15 amino acids. Germline CDR1 is SGHTA and CDR2 is FQGNSA. CDR3 sequence reads: CASSLWGVLGETQYF. The CDR3 nucleotides read TGTGCCAGCAGCTTATGGGGAGTCTTAGGAGAGACCCAGTACTTC.

Notes on this clone: A read error may produce the germline difference seen at one junction end. V gene TRBV4-1 combines with J gene TRBJ1-2, with 10 nucleotides matching TRBD1. This CDR3 is 15 amino acids long. Germline V gives CDR1 MGHRA, CDR2 YSYEKL. The CDR3 bases are TGCGCCAGCAGCAAAGACAGGGGGCGAACCTATGGCTACACCTTC. This gives the protein CASSKDRGRTYGYTF.

There are a few counts of this clone. The chain has TRBV6-4 and TRBJ1-1; 7 nucleotides match TRBD1. Germline loops: CDR1 MRHNA, CDR2 SNTAGT. The CDR3 has 14 amino acids. After removal of 6 bases from V and 2 bases from J, the junction contained 6 bases not matched to a gene. CDR3 bases: TGTGCCAGCAGAGGGGACAGCTATAACACTGAAGCTTTCTTT. This encodes CASRGDSYNTEAFF.

The genes are TRBV18 and TRBJ2-5; the D gene is possibly TRBD1 (6 bases). The V end was cut by 6 bases, the J end by 3 bases, with 11 bases between. This CDR3 spans 13 amino acids. CDR1 and CDR2 from the germline V gene are KGHSH and LQKENI. The CDR3 is CASSPDRKETQYF. The CDR3 nucleotides read TGTGCCAGCTCTCCGGACAGAAAAGAGACCCAGTACTTC. Full variable domain (rest looked up from reference TRBV18 and TRBJ2-5): NAGVMQNPRHLVRRRGQEARLRCSPMKGHSHVYWYRQLPEEGLKFMVYLQKENIIDESGMPKERFSAEFPKEGPSILRIQQVVRGDSAAYFCASSPDRKETQYFGPGTRLLVL.

V gene TRBV5-6 combines with J gene TRBJ2-3; 8 bases line up with TRBD2. The CDR3 is 17 amino acids. The germline gives CDR1 SGHDT, CDR2 YYEEEE. V trimming: 4 bases; J trimming: 3 bases; junction bases outside the gene matches: 13. The CDR3 DNA sequence: TGTGCCAGCAGCGGATTCCCCGGGAGGGCCGGAACAGATACGCAGTATTTT. Translating it yields CASSGFPGRAGTDTQYF.

This chain connects TRBV7-8 to TRBJ2-7; 10 positions match TRBD1. Germline CDR1 and CDR2: SGHVS and FQNEAQ. The CDR3 has 14 residues. V lost 3 bases, J lost 6 bases, and 5 bases stayed unmatched. The CDR3 coding sequence is TGTGCCAGCAGCTTCCCGGGACAGGGGAGCGAGCAGTACTTC. Its translation is CASSFPGQGSEQYF.

This chain links TRBV6-1 with TRBJ2-5; D ambiguous. The germline CDR1 and CDR2 sequences are MNHNS and SASEGT. V lost 7 bases and J 4 bases, leaving 10 bases between the germline ends. The CDR3 runs to 12 residues. The CDR3 region is CASTPETETQYF. Written as DNA, the CDR3 is TGTGCCAGCACCCCAGAAACAGAGACCCAGTACTTC.

This clone was observed a handful of times. This chain uses TRBV7-8 with TRBJ1-6; 8 bases map to TRBD1. The CDR3 consists of 16 residues. Losses at the gene ends were 5 bases for V and 10 bases for J; bases not matched to a gene: 13. Germline CDR1 and CDR2: SGHVS and FQNEAQ. CDR3 region: CASSHGQGVSNSPLHF. The DNA for the CDR3 is TGTGCCAGCAGCCACGGACAGGGTGTGAGTAACTCACCCCTCCACTTT. Supplemented by reference TRBV7-8 and TRBJ1-6, the full variable domain reads GAGVSQSPRYKVAKRGQDVALRCDPISGHVSLFWYQQALGQGPEFLTYFQNEAQLDKSGLPSDRFFAERPEGSVSTLKIQRTQQEDSAVYLCASSHGQGVSNSPLHFGNGTRLTVT.

The chain couples TRBV2 to TRBJ1-5; TRBD1 is a possible D gene (5 bases). Germline V CDR1 and CDR2: SNHLY, FYNNEI. Trimming took 8 bases from V and 2 from J, leaving 10 bases between them. This CDR3 comprises 13 residues. CDR3 sequence: CASSGGGNQPQHF. The CDR3 region has the DNA TGTGCCAGCTCTGGGGGGGGCAATCAGCCCCAGCATTTT.

This chain connects TRBV18 to TRBJ1-1; 7 bases agree with TRBD1. V dropped 3 bases and J dropped 1; count of bases not matched to a gene: 2. The CDR3 has 14 amino acids. Germline lookup yields CDR1 KGHSH and CDR2 LQKENI. CDR3 residues: CASSPGQENTEAFF. CDR3 DNA sequence: TGTGCCAGCTCACCCGGACAGGAGAACACTGAAGCTTTCTTT.